One T cell receptor (beta chain) is described in this entry. The antigen remains undetermined. This entry belongs to a study of identical twins. Study conclusions and caveats: Invariant MAIT and iNKT cells may have partly biased zero-insertion analyses. The abundant beta clonotypes from cord blood had fewer insertions, and memory repertoires had none of this. With beta out-of-frame sequences, excess sharing by twins was weaker.

This CDR3 spans 14 amino acids. The germline V and J ends were trimmed by 4 bases and 4 bases, with 13 bases remaining between them. TCRdb re-called the 5' RACE reads through MiXCR, storing one row per CDR3 protein. This table holds roughly 1.6 million distinct CDR3 sequences, 25% to 35% found once. The V call is TRBV12-3 or TRBV12-4, the J call TRBJ2-5; possible D gene TRBD1, 5 bases. The TCR sequence derives from a newborn girl in good health. Sequencing input: cord blood. The CDR3 sequence: CASSSKGVRETQYF. CDR3 DNA sequence: TGTGCCAGCAGTTCCAAAGGGGTTCGAGAGACCCAGTACTTC.